The 27 T cell receptor beta chains below were found in one sample sequenced in a study of blood T cell repertoires in COVID-19. Produced via immunoSEQ multiplex PCR; TCRdb's table is partial and in-frame only. The sample comprises about 440,000 clones, approximately 90% of which are singletons, and around 12% rests with the top ten. What was sequenced was peripheral blood. The receptor set was obtained from a woman aged 50 to 65 with COVID-19, enrolled during active disease.

This clone was observed a single time. This chain connects TRBV30 to TRBJ1-3; 7 bases align to TRBD1. Germline V gene sequence: CDR1 GTSNPN, CDR2 SVGIG (reference sequence). The CDR3 is 18 residues long. Losses at the gene ends were 0 bases for V and 0 bases for J; bases not matched to a gene: 11. CDR3 in DNA: TGTGCCTGGAGTGTTGGGACAGCGATTTTAAACTCTGGAAACACCATATATTTT. This translates into CAWSVGTAILNSGNTIYF.

The rearrangement uses TRBV4-2 and TRBJ2-2; a weak D match, TRBD1 (5 bases). This CDR3 contains 15 residues. From germline, CDR1 is LGHNA and CDR2 YNFKEQ. V lost 2 bases and J 1 base, leaving 8 bases between the germline ends. CDR3 loop: CASSQYQGNTGELFF. CDR3 bases: TGTGCCAGCAGCCAATACCAGGGGAACACCGGGGAGCTGTTTTTT.

This chain links TRBV2 with TRBJ2-3, with TRBD2 matching 7 bases. The CDR3 runs 16 residues. V dropped 7 bases and J dropped 1; count of bases not matched to a gene: 11. Germline CDR1 is SNHLY and CDR2 is FYNNEI. The CDR3 nucleotides read TGTGCCAGCATTCAGGGCGGGGGTGAGGGCACAGATACGCAGTATTTT. Amino acids: CASIQGGGEGTDTQYF.

The J gene is TRBJ1-1, the V gene TRBV7-6, with 7 bases that match TRBD1. The CDR3 spans 16 residues. V lost 4 bases to trimming and J lost 2 bases; unmatched junction nucleotides: 10. Germline V gene lookup returns CDR1 SGHVS and CDR2 FNYEAQ. In DNA, the CDR3 is TGTGCCAGCAGCTCCCCTACCGGGACAGATAACACTGAAGCTTTCTTT. Its protein is CASSSPTGTDNTEAFF.

The chain has TRBV24-1 and TRBJ2-2; tentative D call: TRBD1 (5 bases). The CDR3 totals 14 residues. V was cut by 6 bases and J by 6 bases, with 13 bases left in between. Looked up from germline, CDR1 is KGHDR and CDR2 is SFDVKD. The CDR3 DNA is TGTGCCACCAGTCCCTTAGGGGTTTCCGGGGAGCTGTTTTTT. It is translated as CATSPLGVSGELFF.

The genes are TRBV24-1 and TRBJ2-7, with D possibly matching TRBD2 (5 bases). CDR1 KGHDR and CDR2 SFDVKD come from the germline V gene. Trimming took off 5 bases at V and 0 bases at J, with 7 bases between the two ends. The length of the CDR3 is 13 residues. The CDR3 coding sequence is TGTGCCACCAGTGGAGGGAGCTCCTACGAGCAGTACTTC. Translating gives CATSGGSSYEQYF.

The chain joins TRBV5-1 to TRBJ1-1, with 7 bases that match TRBD1. The J segment lost 0 bases and the V segment lost 2 bases, leaving 4 bases of the junction unmatched. This CDR3 has 15 amino acids. Germline V gene lookup returns CDR1 SGHRS and CDR2 YFSETQ. CDR3 bases: TGCGCCAGCAGCTTACAGGGGACACTGAACACTGAAGCTTTCTTT. Translating it yields CASSLQGTLNTEAFF.

This chain connects TRBV24-1 to TRBJ2-2; 9 bases match TRBD1. The junction had 5 bases not matched to a gene; V was cut back by 3 bases and J by 4 bases. The germline V gene has CDR1 KGHDR and CDR2 SFDVKD. The CDR3 contains 16 residues. CDR3 DNA: TGTGCCACCAGTGATCCCGGGACAGGGTCCACCGGGGAGCTGTTTTTT. This translates into CATSDPGTGSTGELFF.

The V call is TRBV7-3, the J call TRBJ1-2, with TRBD1 matching over 7 bases. J was trimmed by 6 bases and V by 2 bases; bases with no gene match: 12. This CDR3 contains 16 residues. Germline CDR1 reads SGHTA; CDR2 reads FQGTGA. The CDR3 region has the DNA TGTGCCAGCAGCTTACAGGGGGTTCCAACCTCGGATGGCTACACCTTC. This translates into CASSLQGVPTSDGYTF.

The chain is built from TRBV7-3 and TRBJ1-1; D might be TRBD1 (5 bases). The CDR3 covers 14 residues. From germline, CDR1 is SGHTA and CDR2 FQGTGA. The V end was cut by 10 bases, the J end by 3 bases, with 18 bases between. The CDR3 is CATSPTEGDTEAFF. CDR3 nucleotides: TGTGCCACTTCCCCGACAGAAGGAGACACTGAAGCTTTCTTT.

This clone was seen a handful of times. The chain has TRBV6-5 and TRBJ1-6; no reliable D call. Trimming took 5 bases from V and 0 from J, leaving 8 bases between them. The germline V gene encodes CDR1 MNHEY and CDR2 SVGAGI. CDR3 length: 15 residues. The CDR3 is CASSPYSSYNSPLHF. CDR3 DNA sequence: TGTGCCAGCAGTCCTTACAGCTCCTATAATTCACCCCTCCACTTT.

This rearrangement joins TRBV5-4 to TRBJ2-1; a possible D gene is TRBD2 (6 bases). This CDR3 contains 16 residues. V was pared by 4 bases and J by 4 bases, with 18 bases between. From germline, CDR1 is SGHNT and CDR2 YYREEE (reference sequence). This CDR3 is CASSGGGAGPYNEQFF. The CDR3 nucleotides read TGTGCCAGCAGCGGAGGTGGGGCGGGGCCTTACAATGAGCAGTTCTTC.

V and J are TRBV18 and TRBJ2-5; D is unclear. The CDR3 totals 11 residues. The germline CDR1 and CDR2 sequences are KGHSH and LQKENI. Trimming removed 3 bases from V and 5 bases from J, with 4 bases in between. The CDR3 sequence is CASSPGETQYF. In nucleotides, the CDR3 is TGTGCCAGCTCACCGGGCGAGACCCAGTACTTC.

This rearrangement joins TRBV18 to TRBJ2-1; D gene uncertain. This CDR3 spans 13 amino acids. CDR1 is KGHSH, CDR2 LQKENI, per germline. With 3 bases removed from V and 5 bases from J, the gap between germline ends came to 8 bases. CDR3 sequence reads: CASSPVEDNEQFF. In DNA, the CDR3 is TGTGCCAGCTCACCCGTTGAGGACAATGAGCAGTTCTTC.

This chain links TRBV19 with TRBJ1-1, with no clear D. V gave up 5 bases and J gave up 0 bases, with 10 bases separating them. The germline V gene encodes CDR1 LNHDA and CDR2 SQIVND (reference sequence). This CDR3 region has 14 residues. CDR3 nucleotide sequence: TGTGCCAGTAGTGCGCAGGCGATGAACACTGAAGCTTTCTTT. Amino acid sequence: CASSAQAMNTEAFF.

This clone was seen more than once but under ten times. As DNA, the CDR3 is TGTGCCAGCAGCTTGGGAAGAATGGGGGCAGTTGGCTACACCTTC. Its protein product is CASSLGRMGAVGYTF. This chain links TRBV5-4 with TRBJ1-2, with D perhaps matching TRBD1 (6 bases). Trimming took off 0 bases at V and 7 bases at J, with 16 bases between the two ends. Germline CDR1 SGHNT, CDR2 YYREEE (reference sequence). The CDR3 is 15 residues long.

The chain couples TRBV27 to TRBJ1-2; maybe TRBD1 (6 bases). Germline V gene data show CDR1 as MNHEY and CDR2 as SMNVEV (reference sequence). Trimming shortened V by 6 bases and J by 0 bases, and 11 bases separated the two germline ends. The CDR3 has 14 residues. The CDR3 sequence: CASRSGQTNYGYTF. CDR3 bases: TGTGCCAGCAGAAGTGGACAGACTAACTATGGCTACACCTTC.

The genes are TRBV12-5 and TRBJ2-3; 10 nucleotides agree with TRBD2. The CDR3 consists of 15 residues. V lost 6 bases to trimming and J lost 4 bases; unmatched junction nucleotides: 7. Germline V CDR1 and CDR2: LGHNT, FRNRAP. CDR3 coding DNA: TGTGCTAGTGGCACAAGCGGGGGGGCCGCAGATACGCAGTATTTT. Protein: CASGTSGGAADTQYF.

This rearrangement joins TRBV5-6 to TRBJ1-3, with unresolved D. The germline gives CDR1 SGHDT, CDR2 YYEEEE. The length of the CDR3 is 15 residues. Trimming removed 3 bases from V and 2 bases from J, with 12 bases in between. Here the CDR3 reads CASSSGLGTGNTIYF. The CDR3 DNA reads TGTGCCAGCAGCTCGGGATTAGGGACTGGAAACACCATATATTTT. The complete variable domain, with remaining parts taken from reference TRBV5-6 and TRBJ1-3, reads DAGVTQSPTHLIKTRGQQVTLRCSPKSGHDTVSWYQQALGQGPQFIFQYYEEEERQRGNFPDRFSGHQFPNYSSELNVNALLLGDSALYLCASSSGLGTGNTIYFGEGSWLTVV.

The chain couples TRBV20-1 to TRBJ2-1; TRBD2 is a possible D gene (6 bases). From germline, CDR1 is DFQATT and CDR2 SNEGSKA (reference sequence). The CDR3 extends over 11 amino acids. V lost 6 bases and J 10 bases, leaving 13 bases between the germline ends. The CDR3 is CSAPLANEQFF. The CDR3 region has the DNA TGCAGTGCCCCGCTAGCGAACGAGCAGTTCTTC.

This rearrangement joins TRBV7-8 to TRBJ1-5; D is uncertain. The CDR3 runs to 15 residues. The ends were cut back, 4 bases at V and 1 base at J, with 11 bases in the middle. The germline V gene has CDR1 SGHVS and CDR2 FQNEAQ. The CDR3 region has the DNA TGTGCCAGCAGCTATGAAAACGAGAGCAATCAGCCCCAGCATTTT. It specifies CASSYENESNQPQHF. Full variable domain (missing parts from reference TRBV7-8 and TRBJ1-5): GAGVSQSPRYKVAKRGQDVALRCDPISGHVSLFWYQQALGQGPEFLTYFQNEAQLDKSGLPSDRFFAERPEGSVSTLKIQRTQQEDSAVYLCASSYENESNQPQHFGDGTRLSIL.

The chain links TRBV4-1 to TRBJ2-1, with 11 bases lining up with TRBD2. CDR3 length: 16 amino acids. CDR1 MGHRA and CDR2 YSYEKL come from the germline V gene. V was pared by 1 base and J by 5 bases, with 4 bases of the junction left unmatched. CDR3 bases: TGCGCCAGCAGCCAAGTAGGACTAGCGGGTAACAATGAGCAGTTCTTC. This gives the protein CASSQVGLAGNNEQFF.

In this sample, this clone turned up a few times. The same CDR3 can be traced to other DNA sequences in this sample. V and J are TRBV5-5 and TRBJ1-2; D remains unclear. The CDR3 length is 12 residues. Trimming left V 0 bases short and J 5 bases short, with 5 bases between. Germline V gene sequence: CDR1 SGHKS, CDR2 YYEKEE (reference sequence). The CDR3 nucleotides are TGTGCCAGCAGCTTGGGAGGTTATGGCTACACCTTC. Translating gives CASSLGGYGYTF.

The rearrangement links TRBV2 to TRBJ1-5; D is ambiguous. This CDR3 comprises 16 residues. Trimming removed 2 bases at V and 1 base at J, with 12 bases between. Germline lookup yields CDR1 SNHLY and CDR2 FYNNEI. CDR3 nucleotides: TGTGCCAGCAGTGAAAGGATGGGCGCAAGCAATCAGCCCCAGCATTTT. The encoded protein is CASSERMGASNQPQHF.

The chain joins TRBV2 to TRBJ1-3, with unresolved D. The V end lost 10 bases, the J end lost 0 bases, and 13 bases lay between the germline ends. The CDR3 is made up of 14 amino acids. CDR1 and CDR2 (germline): SNHLY, FYNNEI. This chain's CDR3 is CAILTQSSGNTIYF. CDR3 sequence (DNA): TGTGCCATTCTGACTCAGAGCTCTGGAAACACCATATATTTT.

This sequence joins TRBV15 and TRBJ1-2; a weak D match, TRBD1 (6 bases). Per the germline V gene, CDR1 is LNHNV and CDR2 is YYDKDF (reference sequence). The CDR3 has 16 residues. V was cut by 1 base and J by 3 bases, with 15 bases left in between. The CDR3 DNA reads as TGTGCCACCAGCAGAGGAGGGGGGGTAAGGTACTATGGCTACACCTTC. Amino acids: CATSRGGGVRYYGYTF.

This rearrangement joins TRBV7-2 to TRBJ2-3; 11 nucleotides align to TRBD2. Trimming took 4 bases from V and 6 from J; bases not matched to a gene: 6. Germline CDR1 is SGHTA and CDR2 is FQGNSA. The CDR3 runs to 15 residues. DNA for the CDR3: TGTGCCAGCAGCTCACTTGGACTAGCGGGCGATACGCAGTATTTT. Protein sequence: CASSSLGLAGDTQYF.